The source of this T cell receptor beta chain is a study of blood T cell repertoires in COVID-19. Background on the study: Sample material is recorded as cDNA or gDNA derived from T cells, B-cell-depleted T cells, or PBMCs.

Authors' processing steps: Amplified reference gene primers provided the basis for estimating nucleated cell counts. Method: immunoSEQ multiplex PCR; TCRdb's copy keeps in-frame clones and lacks some. D and trimming come from the DNA, and the V and J calls and clone size come from that table. Of roughly 70,000 clones listed, about 90% are singletons. The receptor's source is a man between 45 and 60 years old with active COVID-19. Source material: peripheral blood.

The CDR3 reads CASSLMGAGKNIQYF. DNA for the CDR3: TGCGCCAGCAGCTTGATGGGGGCCGGCAAAAACATTCAGTACTTC. V and J are TRBV5-1 and TRBJ2-4; perhaps TRBD1 as D (6 bases). With 1 base removed from V and 3 bases from J, the gap between germline ends came to 11 bases. This CDR3 has 15 amino acids. Germline V gene sequence: CDR1 SGHRS, CDR2 YFSETQ.